The next 27 T cell receptor beta chains were all read from a single sample in a study of T-cell memory formation after mild COVID-19 (dated by TCRdb to 2020 to 2023). Library preparation used 5' RACE. The instrument given in TCRdb is Illumina NovaSeq 6000. TCRdb applied fastp at Q25 and MiXCR to the public reads, then kept only in-frame beta chains. CDR3 protein sequences are deduplicated, and each keeps its most common genes and DNA. The sample records hundreds of thousands of distinct CDR3 sequences, more than 15% of which are singletons. 12% of the sample goes to the ten largest clones. The sample was PBMCs or a T cell subset sorted from them (not recorded which). The receptors were sampled from an adult woman who had mild COVID-19 (a few samples of this study predate the infection). The sample titles of this study are shuffled in the database, so cell type and time point are left out; the donor was told from shared clones.

This chain connects TRBV24-1 to TRBJ2-5; TRBD1 might be the D (6 bases). V was cut by 2 bases and J by 3 bases, with 21 bases left in between. Germline V gives CDR1 KGHDR, CDR2 SFDVKD. The CDR3 consists of 18 residues. The CDR3 DNA reads TGTGCCACCAGTGATTACACGGTAGACCCCAGGGGAGAAGAGACCCAGTACTTC. Translating gives CATSDYTVDPRGEETQYF.

This clonotype was seen only a few times. V is TRBV30 and J is TRBJ2-1; the match to TRBD2 covers 14 bases. With 6 bases clipped from V and 10 bases from J, the junction kept 8 bases outside the gene matches. Germline V gives CDR1 GTSNPN, CDR2 SVGIG (reference sequence). This CDR3 contains 14 residues. DNA of the CDR3: TGTGCCTGCCGCGGACTAGCGGGGGGCCAAGAGCAGTTCTTC. Its protein is CACRGLAGGQEQFF. The full variable domain, its missing parts supplied by reference TRBV30 and TRBJ2-1, is SQTIHQWPATLVQPVGSPLSLECTVEGTSNPNLYWYRQAAGRGLQLLFYSVGIGQISSEVPQNLSASRPQDRQFILSSKKLLLSDSGFYLCACRGLAGGQEQFFGPGTRLTVL.

Only a few counts were recorded for this clonotype. This chain uses TRBV3-1 with TRBJ1-2; D is undetermined. The CDR3 covers 13 residues. Germline-derived CDR1 and CDR2 are LGHDT and YNNKEL (reference sequence). Trimming removed 0 bases at V and 7 bases at J, with 9 bases between. This chain's CDR3 is CASSQDWRAGYTF. CDR3 sequence (DNA): TGTGCCAGCAGCCAAGATTGGAGGGCTGGCTACACCTTC.

This clonotype was counted a few times. The chain combines TRBV27 with TRBJ1-2; D gene uncertain. Germline lookup yields CDR1 MNHEY and CDR2 SMNVEV (reference sequence). This CDR3 has 13 residues. V dropped 3 bases and J dropped 5 bases, with 10 bases sitting between them. The CDR3 protein is CASSLSETYGYTF. The CDR3 DNA is TGTGCCAGCAGTTTGTCTGAGACATATGGCTACACCTTC.

On this clonotype itself: Germline and junction disagree at one end, which may indicate a read error. The rearrangement joins TRBV7-8 to TRBJ1-2, with 11 bases matching TRBD1. CDR1 and CDR2 (germline): SGHVS, FQNEAQ. The CDR3 is 13 amino acids. As DNA, the CDR3 is TGTGCCAGCAGCTTAGTGGGACAGGGGGAAAGGAACTTC. Its translation is CASSLVGQGERNF.

A few counts support this clonotype. The chain employs TRBV18 and TRBJ1-1; D is unresolved. The germline V gene has CDR1 KGHSH and CDR2 LQKENI. This CDR3 has 15 residues. Trimming stripped 3 bases from V and 4 bases from J, with 15 bases between. Written as DNA, the CDR3 is TGTGCCAGCTCACCGTTTCTTGGGGAGGGCACTGAAGCTTTCTTT. This codes for CASSPFLGEGTEAFF.

This clonotype has ten or more counts. V and J are TRBV4-3 and TRBJ2-7, with a tentative D call TRBD2 (5 bases). The ends were cut back, 0 bases at V and 0 bases at J, with 6 bases in the middle. The germline V gene encodes CDR1 LGHNA and CDR2 YSLEER. This CDR3 contains 14 residues. The CDR3 DNA reads TGCGCCAGCAGCCAAGACAGCGGCTCCTACGAGCAGTACTTC. As protein: CASSQDSGSYEQYF.

The chain links TRBV29-1 to TRBJ2-2; 7 bases fit TRBD1. The CDR3 is made up of 15 amino acids. The J segment lost 0 bases and the V segment lost 3 bases, leaving 4 bases of the junction unmatched. CDR1 and CDR2 from the germline V gene are SQVTM and ANQGSEA. The CDR3 nucleotides are TGCAGCGTTGATCAAGGGGGCTCGAACACCGGGGAGCTGTTTTTT. Translated: CSVDQGGSNTGELFF.

There are a few counts of this clonotype. V is TRBV5-1 and J is TRBJ1-4, with TRBD1 matching 9 bases. This CDR3 spans 14 amino acids. The germline CDR1 and CDR2 sequences are SGHRS and YFSETQ. V dropped 3 bases and J dropped 8; count of bases not matched to a gene: 5. The CDR3 nucleotides are TGCGCCAGCAGCTCGGACAGGGGAGGGGAAAAACTGTTTTTT. This encodes CASSSDRGGEKLFF.

This clonotype was recorded at least ten times. The J gene is TRBJ2-7, the V gene TRBV29-1, with no clear D. The V gene lost 4 bases and the J gene lost 2 bases, with 6 bases spanning the gap. This CDR3 region has 11 residues. Per the germline V gene, CDR1 is SQVTM and CDR2 is ANQGSEA. The CDR3 nucleotides are TGCAGCGTTGGGAGTGCCTACGAGCAGTACTTC. It translates to CSVGSAYEQYF.

The V and J genes are TRBV15 and TRBJ2-2; perhaps D is TRBD1 or TRBD2 (5 bases each). V was shortened by 3 bases and J by 8 bases, with 7 bases between the two germline ends. The CDR3 sequence is 12 residues long. Germline V lookup: CDR1 LNHNV, CDR2 YYDKDF (reference sequence). CDR3 sequence reads: CATSSGGGELFF. DNA of the CDR3: TGTGCCACCAGCAGTGGGGGTGGGGAGCTGTTTTTT. The whole variable domain, filled in from reference TRBV15 and TRBJ2-2, reads DAMVIQNPRYQVTQFGKPVTLSCSQTLNHNVMYWYQQKSSQAPKLLFHYYDKDFNNEADTPDNFQSRRPNTSFCFLDIRSPGLGDTAMYLCATSSGGGELFFGEGSRLTVL.

The chain links TRBV20-1 to TRBJ1-1; 8 nucleotides align to TRBD1. Per the germline V gene, CDR1 is DFQATT and CDR2 is SNEGSKA (reference sequence). This CDR3 has 13 amino acids. The ends lost 8 bases at V and 4 bases at J; junction bases unmatched: 9. The CDR3 DNA follows: TGCAGTTCACAAGGGGGGACAGGCACTGAAGCTTTCTTT. Translated, it gives CSSQGGTGTEAFF.

This clonotype was counted many times. The chain couples TRBV19 to TRBJ1-1; no definite D call. Trimming removed 7 bases at V and 5 bases at J, with 14 bases between. Per the germline V gene, CDR1 is LNHDA and CDR2 is SQIVND (reference sequence). The CDR3 contains 13 residues. DNA of the CDR3: TGTGCCAGTACCCCCTCACCAAGGACTGAAGCTTTCTTT. As protein: CASTPSPRTEAFF.

V usage is TRBV10-3 and J usage is TRBJ2-1; 11 nucleotides line up with TRBD2. Trimming took 10 bases from V and 3 from J; bases not matched to a gene: 2. Germline assignment: CDR1 ENHRY and CDR2 SYGVKD. The CDR3 length is 13 residues. This chain's CDR3 is CATTSGGYNEQFF. CDR3 sequence (DNA): TGTGCCACAACTAGCGGGGGCTACAATGAGCAGTTCTTC.

The chain links TRBV5-1 to TRBJ2-7; TRBD1 matches at 11 bases. Germline V CDR1 and CDR2: SGHRS, YFSETQ. The length of the CDR3 is 16 residues. V lost 2 bases and J lost 4; bases outside the gene matches: 8. Here the CDR3 reads CASSFGQGAKIYEQYF. CDR3 in DNA: TGCGCCAGCAGCTTCGGACAGGGGGCGAAAATTTACGAGCAGTACTTC.

This clonotype was observed a few times. The V call is TRBV7-9, the J call TRBJ2-3; 11 bases map to TRBD2. In germline, CDR1 is SEHNR, CDR2 FQNEAQ (reference sequence). The CDR3 is 15 residues long. The ends lost 5 bases at V and 4 bases at J; junction bases unmatched: 5. The CDR3 spells CASSLSGGAADTQYF. The CDR3 DNA reads as TGTGCCAGCAGCCTTAGCGGGGGGGCGGCAGATACGCAGTATTTT.

This chain connects TRBV30 to TRBJ2-1, with D perhaps matching TRBD1 or TRBD2 (6 bases each). V lost 3 bases and J lost 0, with 12 bases in between. From germline, CDR1 is GTSNPN and CDR2 SVGIG (reference sequence). The CDR3 has 15 amino acids. The CDR3 loop is CAWRVGGSSYNEQFF. The CDR3 DNA follows: TGTGCCTGGAGGGTAGGGGGGAGCTCCTACAATGAGCAGTTCTTC.

The genes are TRBV5-1 and TRBJ1-2; 8 nucleotides align to TRBD1. The CDR3 has 16 amino acids. V was pared by 2 bases and J by 4 bases, with 10 bases of the junction left unmatched. CDR1 and CDR2 (germline): SGHRS, YFSETQ. CDR3 bases: TGCGCCAGCAGCTTAGCGTCAGGGGGCTTCAGCTATGGCTACACCTTC. Translated: CASSLASGGFSYGYTF.

There are a few counts of this clonotype. The CDR3 region is CAAADGRSSTDTQYF. The DNA of the CDR3 is TGTGCCGCCGCGGACGGCCGCTCTAGCACAGATACGCAGTATTTT. The chain has TRBV24-1 and TRBJ2-3; D gene ambiguous. CDR1 and CDR2 (germline): KGHDR, SFDVKD. Trimming removed 12 bases from V and 0 bases from J, with 18 bases in between. The CDR3 extends over 15 amino acids.

The chain links TRBV29-1 to TRBJ2-7; D is possibly TRBD1 (6 bases). The V gene's germline CDR1 is SQVTM and CDR2 ANQGSEA. Trimming left V 4 bases short and J 0 bases short, with 13 bases between. The CDR3 spans 14 residues. The CDR3 region is CSVVEQGSSYEQYF. The DNA for the CDR3 is TGCAGCGTTGTAGAGCAGGGGTCCTCCTACGAGCAGTACTTC.

The chain has TRBV5-5 and TRBJ1-2; 7 bases fit TRBD1. J lost 0 bases, V lost 2 bases, and 10 bases had no gene match. The CDR3 covers 17 residues. Per the germline V gene, CDR1 is SGHKS and CDR2 is YYEKEE (reference sequence). CDR3 residues: CASSFGTGTAANYGYTF. CDR3 in DNA: TGTGCCAGCAGCTTTGGGACCGGGACAGCCGCTAACTATGGCTACACCTTC.

This clonotype was recorded a few times. This rearrangement joins TRBV20-1 to TRBJ2-5, with TRBD2 matching over 7 bases. V lost 0 bases to trimming and J lost 4 bases; unmatched junction nucleotides: 5. The CDR3 totals 14 residues. Germline-derived CDR1 and CDR2 are DFQATT and SNEGSKA (reference sequence). The CDR3 region is CSARERDYGETQYF. The DNA of the CDR3 is TGCAGTGCTAGAGAGCGGGACTATGGAGAGACCCAGTACTTC.

The table lists this clonotype with a few counts. At one end, the junction sequence differs from germline, possibly due to a read error. The chain combines TRBV20-1 with TRBJ2-1; 10 positions agree with TRBD2. Germline V CDR1 and CDR2: DFQATT, SNEGSKA (reference sequence). The CDR3 covers 18 residues. CDR3 in DNA: TGCAGTGCCAGAGTGGAACTAACTAGCGGGGACACCTACAATGAGCAGTTCTTC. Amino acid sequence: CSARVELTSGDTYNEQFF.

The chain uses TRBV30 and TRBJ2-7; possible D gene TRBD1, 6 bases. Trimming left V 0 bases short and J 2 bases short, with 11 bases between. CDR1 and CDR2 from the germline V gene are GTSNPN and SVGIG (reference sequence). This CDR3 comprises 14 residues. CDR3 loop: CAWSVGHLAYEQYF. In nucleotides, the CDR3 is TGTGCCTGGAGTGTGGGACACCTCGCCTACGAGCAGTACTTC. Looking up the rest from reference TRBV30 and TRBJ2-7 gives the full variable domain: SQTIHQWPATLVQPVGSPLSLECTVEGTSNPNLYWYRQAAGRGLQLLFYSVGIGQISSEVPQNLSASRPQDRQFILSSKKLLLSDSGFYLCAWSVGHLAYEQYFGPGTRLTVT.

This clonotype was observed a handful of times. The V call is TRBV27, the J call TRBJ1-6, with D possibly matching TRBD1 (6 bases). The CDR3 spans 15 residues. Germline-derived CDR1 and CDR2 are MNHEY and SMNVEV (reference sequence). Trimming stripped 3 bases from V and 6 bases from J, with 12 bases between. CDR3 DNA sequence: TGTGCCAGCAGTTTGGGGGCAGTGATTAATTCACCCCTCCACTTT. Its translation: CASSLGAVINSPLHF.

This clonotype has at least ten counts. The V and J genes are TRBV4-1 and TRBJ2-1, with 7 nucleotides matching TRBD1. Germline loops: CDR1 MGHRA, CDR2 YSYEKL. The V and J ends lost 3 bases and 2 bases, in that order; junction bases with no gene match: 7. The CDR3 loop spans 16 amino acids. The CDR3 DNA reads TGCGCCAGCAGCCAGGATGACAGGGCCGCCTACAATGAGCAGTTCTTC. Protein product: CASSQDDRAAYNEQFF.

This clonotype was counted between two and nine times. This chain connects TRBV4-3 to TRBJ2-3; 13 bases are a match to TRBD2. This CDR3 has 16 residues. The junction had 3 bases not matched to a gene; V was cut back by 3 bases and J by 3 bases. The V gene's germline CDR1 is LGHNA and CDR2 YSLEER. The CDR3, as DNA: TGCGCCAGCAGCCAGGGGACTAGCGGGATAACAGATACGCAGTATTTT. Protein product: CASSQGTSGITDTQYF.